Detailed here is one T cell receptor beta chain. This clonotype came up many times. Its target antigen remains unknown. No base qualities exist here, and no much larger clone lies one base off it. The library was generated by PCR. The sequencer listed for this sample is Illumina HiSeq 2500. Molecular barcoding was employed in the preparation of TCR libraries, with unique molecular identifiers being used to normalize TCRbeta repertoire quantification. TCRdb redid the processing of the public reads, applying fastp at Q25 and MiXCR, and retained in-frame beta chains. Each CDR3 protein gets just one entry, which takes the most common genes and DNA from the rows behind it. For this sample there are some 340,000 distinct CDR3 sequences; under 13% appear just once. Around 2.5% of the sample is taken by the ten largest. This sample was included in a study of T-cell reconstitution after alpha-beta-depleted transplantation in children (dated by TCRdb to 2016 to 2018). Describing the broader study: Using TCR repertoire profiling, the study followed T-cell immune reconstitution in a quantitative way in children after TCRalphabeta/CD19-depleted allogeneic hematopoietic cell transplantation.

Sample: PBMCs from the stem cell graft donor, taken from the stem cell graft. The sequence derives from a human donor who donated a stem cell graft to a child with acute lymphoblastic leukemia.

The CDR3 in this case is CASSGRSTISYNEQFF. In nucleotides, the sequence is TGCGCCAGCAGCGGACGTAGTACGATTTCCTACAATGAGCAGTTCTTC. This receptor chain uses TRBV5-1 and TRBJ2-1, with the D gene not confidently named. Deletion took 4 bases off V and 1 base off J, with a span of 15 bases between the germline ends. CDR1 and CDR2, looked up from the germline V gene, are SGHRS and YFSETQ. Reading from cysteine to phenylalanine, the CDR3 counts 16 amino acids. The entry retains the CDR3 DNA only, 48 bases that are in frame from base 1.